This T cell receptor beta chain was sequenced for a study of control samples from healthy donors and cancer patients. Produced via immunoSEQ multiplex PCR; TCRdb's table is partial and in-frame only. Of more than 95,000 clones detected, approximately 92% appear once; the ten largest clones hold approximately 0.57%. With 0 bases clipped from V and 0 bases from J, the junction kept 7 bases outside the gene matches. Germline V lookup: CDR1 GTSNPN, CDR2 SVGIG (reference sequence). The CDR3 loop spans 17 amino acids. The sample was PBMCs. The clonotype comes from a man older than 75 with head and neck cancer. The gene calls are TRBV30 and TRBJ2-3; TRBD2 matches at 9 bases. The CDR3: CAWSVQAGGISTDTQYF. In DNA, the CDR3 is TGTGCCTGGAGTGTACAGGCGGGGGGGATTAGCACAGATACGCAGTATTTT.